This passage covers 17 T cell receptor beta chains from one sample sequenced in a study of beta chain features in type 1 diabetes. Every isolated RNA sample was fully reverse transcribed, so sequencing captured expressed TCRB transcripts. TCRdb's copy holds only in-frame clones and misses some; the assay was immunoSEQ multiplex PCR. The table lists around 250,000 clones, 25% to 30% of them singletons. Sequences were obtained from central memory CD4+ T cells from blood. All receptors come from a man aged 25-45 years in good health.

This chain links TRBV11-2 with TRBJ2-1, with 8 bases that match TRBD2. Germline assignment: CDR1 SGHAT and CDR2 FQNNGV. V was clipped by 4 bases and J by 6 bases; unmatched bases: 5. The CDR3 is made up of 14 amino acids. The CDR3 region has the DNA TGTGCCAGCAGCTCATCTAGCGGGCCCAATGAGCAGTTCTTC. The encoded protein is CASSSSSGPNEQFF.

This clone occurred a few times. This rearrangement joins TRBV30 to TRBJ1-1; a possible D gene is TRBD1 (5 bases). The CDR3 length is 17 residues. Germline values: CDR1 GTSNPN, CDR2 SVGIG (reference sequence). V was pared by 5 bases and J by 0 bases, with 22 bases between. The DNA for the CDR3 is TGTGCCTGGCTTGACCCGGGACGGAGACTAGTGAACACTGAAGCTTTCTTT. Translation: CAWLDPGRRLVNTEAFF.

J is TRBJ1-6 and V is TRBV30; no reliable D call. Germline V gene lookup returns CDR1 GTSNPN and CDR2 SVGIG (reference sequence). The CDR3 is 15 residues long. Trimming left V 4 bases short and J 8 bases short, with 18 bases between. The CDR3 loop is CAWTNLAPKYSPLHF. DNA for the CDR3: TGTGCCTGGACCAACCTGGCCCCGAAGTATTCACCCCTCCACTTT.

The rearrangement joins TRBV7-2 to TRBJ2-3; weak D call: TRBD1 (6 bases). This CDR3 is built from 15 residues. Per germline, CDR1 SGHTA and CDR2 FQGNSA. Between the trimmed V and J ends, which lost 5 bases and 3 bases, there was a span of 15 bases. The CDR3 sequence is CASSPTRQVTDTQYF. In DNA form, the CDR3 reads TGTGCCAGCAGCCCTACCCGACAGGTTACAGATACGCAGTATTTT.

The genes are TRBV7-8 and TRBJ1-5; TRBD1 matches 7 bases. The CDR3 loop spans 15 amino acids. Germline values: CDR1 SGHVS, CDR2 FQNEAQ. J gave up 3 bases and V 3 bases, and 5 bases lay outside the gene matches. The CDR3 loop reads CASSFSTGHNQPQHF. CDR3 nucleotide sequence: TGTGCCAGCAGCTTCTCGACAGGGCACAATCAGCCCCAGCATTTT.

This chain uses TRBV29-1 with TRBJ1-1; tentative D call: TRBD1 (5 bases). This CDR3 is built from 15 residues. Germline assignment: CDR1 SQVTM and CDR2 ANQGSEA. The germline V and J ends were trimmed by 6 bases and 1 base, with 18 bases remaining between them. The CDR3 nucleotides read TGCAGCGTCAACCCCACGGGGACCAAGAACACTGAAGCTTTCTTT. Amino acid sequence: CSVNPTGTKNTEAFF.

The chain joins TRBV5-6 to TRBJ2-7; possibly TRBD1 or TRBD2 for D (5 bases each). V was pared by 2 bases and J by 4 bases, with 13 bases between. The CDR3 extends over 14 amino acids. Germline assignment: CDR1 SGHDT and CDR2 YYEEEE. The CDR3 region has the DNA TGTGCCAGCAGCTTCGGGACGAATCGGTACGAGCAGTACTTC. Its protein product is CASSFGTNRYEQYF.

DNA of the CDR3: TGCAGCGGAGGGACAGGGGGATACGAGCAGTACTTC. Translation gives CSGGTGGYEQYF. The gene calls are TRBV29-1 and TRBJ2-5; 11 bases map to TRBD1. The J call may be wrong; the DNA end is better matched by TRBJ2-7. CDR3 length: 12 amino acids. The germline V gene encodes CDR1 SQVTM and CDR2 ANQGSEA.

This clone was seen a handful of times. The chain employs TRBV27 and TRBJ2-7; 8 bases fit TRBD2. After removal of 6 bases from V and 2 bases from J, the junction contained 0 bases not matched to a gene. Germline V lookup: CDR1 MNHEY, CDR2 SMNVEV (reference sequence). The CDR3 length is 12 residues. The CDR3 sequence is CASRRGAYEQYF. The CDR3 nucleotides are TGTGCCAGCAGGCGGGGGGCCTACGAGCAGTACTTC.

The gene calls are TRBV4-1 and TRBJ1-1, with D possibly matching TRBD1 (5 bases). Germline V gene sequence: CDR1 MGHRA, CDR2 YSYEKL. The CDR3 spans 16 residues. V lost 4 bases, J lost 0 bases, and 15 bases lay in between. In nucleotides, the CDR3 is TGCGCCAGCAGCCTCCCTCAGGGAGGATTGAACACTGAAGCTTTCTTT. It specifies CASSLPQGGLNTEAFF.

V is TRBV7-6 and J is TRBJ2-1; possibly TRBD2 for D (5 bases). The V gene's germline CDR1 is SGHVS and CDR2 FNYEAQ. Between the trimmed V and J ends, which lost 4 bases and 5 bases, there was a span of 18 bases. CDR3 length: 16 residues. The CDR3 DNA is TGTGCCAGCAGCTCCCGTTCCGGGATACTTAACAATGAGCAGTTCTTC. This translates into CASSSRSGILNNEQFF.

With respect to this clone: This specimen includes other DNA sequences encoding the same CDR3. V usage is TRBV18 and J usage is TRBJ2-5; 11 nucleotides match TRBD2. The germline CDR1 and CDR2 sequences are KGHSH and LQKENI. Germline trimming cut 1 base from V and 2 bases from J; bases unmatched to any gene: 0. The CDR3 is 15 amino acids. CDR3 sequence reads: CASSPLAGGQETQYF. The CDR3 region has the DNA TGTGCCAGCTCACCACTAGCGGGGGGGCAAGAGACCCAGTACTTC.

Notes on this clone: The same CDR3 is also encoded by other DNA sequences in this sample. CDR3 nucleotides: TGTGCCAGCAGGGCAACATCCTACAATGAGCAGTTCTTC. It encodes CASRATSYNEQFF. The rearrangement uses TRBV2 and TRBJ2-1; D unclear. CDR3 length: 13 amino acids. CDR1 and CDR2 (germline): SNHLY, FYNNEI. V was clipped by 6 bases and J by 1 base, with 7 bases between them.

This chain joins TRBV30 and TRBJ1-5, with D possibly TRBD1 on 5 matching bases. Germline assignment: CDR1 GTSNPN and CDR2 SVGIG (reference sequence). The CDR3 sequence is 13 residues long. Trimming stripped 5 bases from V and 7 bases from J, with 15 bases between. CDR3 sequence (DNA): TGTGCCTGGTCCCTCGACAGTTCCCAGCCCCAGCATTTT. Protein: CAWSLDSSQPQHF.

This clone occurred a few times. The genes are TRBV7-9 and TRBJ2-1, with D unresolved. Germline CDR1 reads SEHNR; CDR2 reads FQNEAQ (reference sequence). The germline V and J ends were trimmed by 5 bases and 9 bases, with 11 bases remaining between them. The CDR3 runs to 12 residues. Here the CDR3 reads CASSPVIGEQFF. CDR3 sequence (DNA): TGTGCCAGCAGCCCGGTCATAGGTGAGCAGTTCTTC. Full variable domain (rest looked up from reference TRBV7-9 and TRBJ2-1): DTGVSQNPRHKITKRGQNVTFRCDPISEHNRLYWYRQTLGQGPEFLTYFQNEAQLEKSRLLSDRFSAERPKGSFSTLEIQRTEQGDSAMYLCASSPVIGEQFFGPGTRLTVL.

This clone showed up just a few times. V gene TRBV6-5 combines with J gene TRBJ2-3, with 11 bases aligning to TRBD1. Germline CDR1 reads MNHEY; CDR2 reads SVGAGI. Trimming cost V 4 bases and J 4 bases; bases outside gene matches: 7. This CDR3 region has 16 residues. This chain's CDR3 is CASSSPGQGAPDTQYF. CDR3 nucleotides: TGTGCCAGCAGTTCCCCAGGACAGGGGGCCCCAGATACGCAGTATTTT.

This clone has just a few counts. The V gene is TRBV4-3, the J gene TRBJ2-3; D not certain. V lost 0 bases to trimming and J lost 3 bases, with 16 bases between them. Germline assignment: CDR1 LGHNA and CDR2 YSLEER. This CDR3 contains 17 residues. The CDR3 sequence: CASSQDLAARKTDTQYF. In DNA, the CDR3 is TGCGCCAGCAGCCAAGATCTTGCGGCTCGCAAGACAGATACGCAGTATTTT.